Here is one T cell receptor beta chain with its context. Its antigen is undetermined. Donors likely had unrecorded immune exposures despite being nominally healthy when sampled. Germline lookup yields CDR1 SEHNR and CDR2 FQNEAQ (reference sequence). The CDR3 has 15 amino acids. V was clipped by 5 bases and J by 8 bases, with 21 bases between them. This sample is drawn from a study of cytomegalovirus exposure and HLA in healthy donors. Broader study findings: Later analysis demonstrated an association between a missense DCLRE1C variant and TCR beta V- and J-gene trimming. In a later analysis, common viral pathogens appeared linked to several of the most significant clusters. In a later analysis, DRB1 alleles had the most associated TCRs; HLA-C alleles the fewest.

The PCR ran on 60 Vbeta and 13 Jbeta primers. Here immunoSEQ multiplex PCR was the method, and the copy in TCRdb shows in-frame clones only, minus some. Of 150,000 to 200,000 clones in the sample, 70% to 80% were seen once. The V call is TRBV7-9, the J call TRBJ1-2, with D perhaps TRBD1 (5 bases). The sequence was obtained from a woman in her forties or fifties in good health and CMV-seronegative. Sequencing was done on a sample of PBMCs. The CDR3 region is CASSPPPTDPRGYTF. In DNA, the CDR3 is TGTGCCAGCAGCCCGCCACCGACAGATCCACGGGGCTACACCTTC.